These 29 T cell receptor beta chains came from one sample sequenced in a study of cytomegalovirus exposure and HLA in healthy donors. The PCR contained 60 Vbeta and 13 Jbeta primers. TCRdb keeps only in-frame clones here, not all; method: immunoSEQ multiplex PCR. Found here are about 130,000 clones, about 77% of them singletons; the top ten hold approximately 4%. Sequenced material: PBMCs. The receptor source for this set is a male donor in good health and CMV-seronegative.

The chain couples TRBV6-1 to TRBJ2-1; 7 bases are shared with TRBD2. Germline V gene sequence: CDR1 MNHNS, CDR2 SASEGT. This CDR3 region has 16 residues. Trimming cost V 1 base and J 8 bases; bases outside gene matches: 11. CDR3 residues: CASSEGGVGSGYEQFF. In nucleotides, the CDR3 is TGTGCCAGCAGTGAAGGGGGGGTTGGTAGCGGGTATGAGCAGTTCTTC.

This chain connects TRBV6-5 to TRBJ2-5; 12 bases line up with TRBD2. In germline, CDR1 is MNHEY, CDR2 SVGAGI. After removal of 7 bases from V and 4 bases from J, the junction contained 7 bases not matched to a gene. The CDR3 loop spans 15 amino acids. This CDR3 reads CASTITGLAGETQYF. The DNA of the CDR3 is TGTGCCAGCACCATTACGGGACTAGCGGGAGAGACCCAGTACTTC.

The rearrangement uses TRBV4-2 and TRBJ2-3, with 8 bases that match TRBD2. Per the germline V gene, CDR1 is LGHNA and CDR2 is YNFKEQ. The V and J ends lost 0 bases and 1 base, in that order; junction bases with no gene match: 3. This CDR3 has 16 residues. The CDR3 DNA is TGTGCCAGCAGCCAAGATCAACTAGCGGGCACAGATACGCAGTATTTT. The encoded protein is CASSQDQLAGTDTQYF.

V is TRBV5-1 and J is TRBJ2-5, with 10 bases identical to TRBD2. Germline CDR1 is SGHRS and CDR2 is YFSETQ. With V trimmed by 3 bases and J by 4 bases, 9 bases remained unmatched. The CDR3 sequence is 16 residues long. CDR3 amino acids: CASSYIPGLARETQYF. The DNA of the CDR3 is TGCGCCAGCAGCTATATTCCGGGACTAGCGAGAGAGACCCAGTACTTC.

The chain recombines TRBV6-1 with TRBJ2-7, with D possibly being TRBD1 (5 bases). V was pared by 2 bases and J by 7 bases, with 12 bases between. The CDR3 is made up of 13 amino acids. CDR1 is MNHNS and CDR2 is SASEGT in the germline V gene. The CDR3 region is CASSERQGLEQYF. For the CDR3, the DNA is TGTGCCAGCAGTGAACGGCAGGGCCTGGAGCAGTACTTC.

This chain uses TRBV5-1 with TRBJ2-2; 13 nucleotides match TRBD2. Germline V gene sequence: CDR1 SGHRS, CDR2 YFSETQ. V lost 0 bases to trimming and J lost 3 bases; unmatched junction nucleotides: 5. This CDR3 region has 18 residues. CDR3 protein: CASSLVGLAGWDTGELFF. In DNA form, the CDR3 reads TGCGCCAGCAGCTTGGTGGGACTAGCGGGATGGGACACCGGGGAGCTGTTTTTT.

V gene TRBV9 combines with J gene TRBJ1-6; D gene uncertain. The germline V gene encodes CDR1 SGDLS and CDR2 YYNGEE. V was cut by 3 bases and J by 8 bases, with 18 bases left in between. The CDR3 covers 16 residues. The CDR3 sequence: CASSAPWSSADSPLHF. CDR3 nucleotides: TGTGCCAGCAGCGCCCCCTGGAGCAGCGCTGATTCACCCCTCCACTTT.

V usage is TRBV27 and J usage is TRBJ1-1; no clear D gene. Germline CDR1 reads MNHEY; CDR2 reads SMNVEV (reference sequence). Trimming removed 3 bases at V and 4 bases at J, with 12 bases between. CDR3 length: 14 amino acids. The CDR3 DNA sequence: TGTGCCAGCAGTTTGATCGGGTTACCCACTGAAGCTTTCTTT. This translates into CASSLIGLPTEAFF.

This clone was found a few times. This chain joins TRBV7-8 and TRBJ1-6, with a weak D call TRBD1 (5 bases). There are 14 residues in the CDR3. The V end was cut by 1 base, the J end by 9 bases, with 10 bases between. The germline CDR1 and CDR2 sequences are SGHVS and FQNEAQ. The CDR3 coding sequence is TGTGCCAGCAGCTTAGGCAGGGATCCTTCACCCCTCCACTTT. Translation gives CASSLGRDPSPLHF.

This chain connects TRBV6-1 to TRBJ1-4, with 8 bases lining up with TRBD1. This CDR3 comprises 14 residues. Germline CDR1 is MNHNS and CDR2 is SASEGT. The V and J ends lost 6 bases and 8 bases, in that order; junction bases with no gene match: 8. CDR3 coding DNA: TGTGCCAGCAGACCGGGACAGGATTACGAAAAACTGTTTTTT. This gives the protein CASRPGQDYEKLFF.

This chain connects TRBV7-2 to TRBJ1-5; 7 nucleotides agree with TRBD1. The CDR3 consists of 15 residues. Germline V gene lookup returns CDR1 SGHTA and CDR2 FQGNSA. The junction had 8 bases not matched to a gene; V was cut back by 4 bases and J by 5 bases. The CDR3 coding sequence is TGTGCCAGCAGCTGGACCGGGACAGCTTATCAGCCCCAGCATTTT. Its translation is CASSWTGTAYQPQHF.

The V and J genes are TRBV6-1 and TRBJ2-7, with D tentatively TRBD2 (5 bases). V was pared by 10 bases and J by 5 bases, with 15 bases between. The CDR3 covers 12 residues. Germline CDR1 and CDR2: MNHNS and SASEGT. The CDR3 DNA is TGTGCCACGGCGGAGGCCCACCACGAGCAGTACTTC. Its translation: CATAEAHHEQYF.

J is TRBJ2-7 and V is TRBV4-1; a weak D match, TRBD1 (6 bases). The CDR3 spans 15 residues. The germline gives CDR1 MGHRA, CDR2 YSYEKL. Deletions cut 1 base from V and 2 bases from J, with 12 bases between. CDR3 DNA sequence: TGCGCCAGCAGCCAAGCTTCGGGACAAACCTACGAGCAGTACTTC. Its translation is CASSQASGQTYEQYF.

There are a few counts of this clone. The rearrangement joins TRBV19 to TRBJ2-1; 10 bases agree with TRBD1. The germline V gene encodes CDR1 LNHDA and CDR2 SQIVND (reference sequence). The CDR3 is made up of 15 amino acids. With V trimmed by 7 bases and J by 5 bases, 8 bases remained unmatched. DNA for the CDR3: TGTGCCAGTATCCCCGGGACAGGGGCGAACAATGAGCAGTTCTTC. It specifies CASIPGTGANNEQFF.

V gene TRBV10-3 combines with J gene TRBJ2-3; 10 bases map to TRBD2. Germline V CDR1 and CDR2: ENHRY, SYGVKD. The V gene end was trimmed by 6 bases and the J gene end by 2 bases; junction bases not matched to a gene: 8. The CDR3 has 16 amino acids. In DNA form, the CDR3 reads TGTGCCATCAGAGCGGGGGGGACTACTCCCACAGATACGCAGTATTTT. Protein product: CAIRAGGTTPTDTQYF.

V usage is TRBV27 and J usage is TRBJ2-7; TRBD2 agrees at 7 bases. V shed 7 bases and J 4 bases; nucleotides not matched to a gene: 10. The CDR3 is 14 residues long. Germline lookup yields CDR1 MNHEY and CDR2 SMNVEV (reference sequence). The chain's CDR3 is CASTLRASGYEQYF. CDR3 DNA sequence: TGTGCCAGCACCCTCCGGGCTAGCGGTTACGAGCAGTACTTC.

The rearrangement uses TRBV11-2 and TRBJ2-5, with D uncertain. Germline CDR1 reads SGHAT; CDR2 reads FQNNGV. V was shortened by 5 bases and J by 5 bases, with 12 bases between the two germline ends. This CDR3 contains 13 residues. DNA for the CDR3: TGTGCCAGCAGCGCTCAAGTGAGCGAGACCCAGTACTTC. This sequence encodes CASSAQVSETQYF. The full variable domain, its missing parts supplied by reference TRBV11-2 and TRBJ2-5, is EAGVAQSPRYKIIEKRQSVAFWCNPISGHATLYWYQQILGQGPKLLIQFQNNGVVDDSQLPKDRFSAERLKGVDSTLKIQPAKLEDSAVYLCASSAQVSETQYFGPGTRLLVL.

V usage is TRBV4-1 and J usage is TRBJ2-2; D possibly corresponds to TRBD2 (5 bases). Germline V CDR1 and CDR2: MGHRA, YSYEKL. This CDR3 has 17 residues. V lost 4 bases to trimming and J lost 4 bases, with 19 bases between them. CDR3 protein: CASSPKPGIMGTGELFF. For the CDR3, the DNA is TGCGCCAGCAGCCCCAAACCCGGGATAATGGGCACCGGGGAGCTGTTTTTT.

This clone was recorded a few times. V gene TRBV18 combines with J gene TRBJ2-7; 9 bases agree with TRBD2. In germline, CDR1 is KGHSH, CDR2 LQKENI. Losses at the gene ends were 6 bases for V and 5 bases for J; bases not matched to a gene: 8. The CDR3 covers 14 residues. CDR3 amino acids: CASSPGLAQNEQYF. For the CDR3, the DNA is TGTGCCAGCTCCCCGGGACTAGCACAAAACGAGCAGTACTTC.

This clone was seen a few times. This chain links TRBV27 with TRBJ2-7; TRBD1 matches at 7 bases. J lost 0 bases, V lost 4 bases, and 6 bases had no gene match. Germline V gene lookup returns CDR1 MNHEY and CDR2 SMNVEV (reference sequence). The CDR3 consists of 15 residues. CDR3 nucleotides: TGTGCCAGCAGTTCCGGGACAGCTGTCTCCTACGAGCAGTACTTC. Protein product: CASSSGTAVSYEQYF.

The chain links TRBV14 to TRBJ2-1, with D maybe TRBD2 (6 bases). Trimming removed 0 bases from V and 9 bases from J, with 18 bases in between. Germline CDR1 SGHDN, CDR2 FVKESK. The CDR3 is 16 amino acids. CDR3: CASSQDLSGGRREQFF. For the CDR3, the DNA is TGTGCCAGCAGCCAAGATTTAAGTGGGGGGAGGCGTGAGCAGTTCTTC.

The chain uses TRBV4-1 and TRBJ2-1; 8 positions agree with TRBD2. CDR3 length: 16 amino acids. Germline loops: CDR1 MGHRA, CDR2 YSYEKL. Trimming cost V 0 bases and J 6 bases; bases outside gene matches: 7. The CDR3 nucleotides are TGCGCCAGCAGCCAAGAGGGGGGGACTAGACTCAATGAGCAGTTCTTC. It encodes CASSQEGGTRLNEQFF.

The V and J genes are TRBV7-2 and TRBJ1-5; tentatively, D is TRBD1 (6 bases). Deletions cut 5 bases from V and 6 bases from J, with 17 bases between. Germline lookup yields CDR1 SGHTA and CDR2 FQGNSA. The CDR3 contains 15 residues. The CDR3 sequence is CASSQGHLQGQPQHF. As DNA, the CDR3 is TGTGCCAGCAGCCAGGGACACCTCCAGGGTCAGCCCCAGCATTTT.

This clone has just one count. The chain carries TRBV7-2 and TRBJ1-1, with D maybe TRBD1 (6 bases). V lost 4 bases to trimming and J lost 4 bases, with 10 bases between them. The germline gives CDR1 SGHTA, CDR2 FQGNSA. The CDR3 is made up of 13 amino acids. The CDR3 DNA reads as TGTGCCAGCAGCTGGCAGGGGAGCACTGAAGCTTTCTTT. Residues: CASSWQGSTEAFF.

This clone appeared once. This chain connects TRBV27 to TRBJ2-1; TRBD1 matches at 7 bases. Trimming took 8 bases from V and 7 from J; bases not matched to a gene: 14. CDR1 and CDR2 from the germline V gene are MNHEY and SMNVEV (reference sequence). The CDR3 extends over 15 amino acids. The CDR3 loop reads CASGLREAGGNEQFF. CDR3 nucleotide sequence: TGTGCCAGCGGACTCAGAGAAGCAGGGGGTAATGAGCAGTTCTTC.

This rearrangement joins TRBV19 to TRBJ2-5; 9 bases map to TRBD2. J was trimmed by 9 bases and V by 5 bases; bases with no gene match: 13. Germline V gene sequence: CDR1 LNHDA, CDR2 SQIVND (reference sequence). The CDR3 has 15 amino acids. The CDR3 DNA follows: TGTGCCAGTAGTCCCACTAGCGGGTTTCGGTCGGCCCAGTACTTC. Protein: CASSPTSGFRSAQYF.

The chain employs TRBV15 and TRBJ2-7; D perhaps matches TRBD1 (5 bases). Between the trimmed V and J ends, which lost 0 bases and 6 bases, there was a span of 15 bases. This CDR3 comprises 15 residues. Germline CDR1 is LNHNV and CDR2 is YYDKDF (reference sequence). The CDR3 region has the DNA TGTGCCACCAGCAGAGATTACATACAGGAGAGCGAGCAGTACTTC. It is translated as CATSRDYIQESEQYF.

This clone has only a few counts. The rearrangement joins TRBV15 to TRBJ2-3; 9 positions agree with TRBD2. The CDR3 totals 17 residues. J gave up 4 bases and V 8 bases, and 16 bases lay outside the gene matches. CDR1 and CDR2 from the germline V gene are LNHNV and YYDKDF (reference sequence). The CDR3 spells CATEYPAVGGGADTQYF. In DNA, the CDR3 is TGTGCCACCGAATACCCGGCCGTGGGCGGGGGGGCAGATACGCAGTATTTT.

For the CDR3, the DNA is TGCGCCAGCAGCTTGCGACAGGATAGCTCCTACGAGCAGTACTTC. It translates to CASSLRQDSSYEQYF. V is TRBV5-1 and J is TRBJ2-7; tentative D call: TRBD1 (6 bases). Germline V gene lookup returns CDR1 SGHRS and CDR2 YFSETQ. V lost 1 base, J lost 0 bases, and 11 bases lay in between. The CDR3 extends over 15 amino acids.